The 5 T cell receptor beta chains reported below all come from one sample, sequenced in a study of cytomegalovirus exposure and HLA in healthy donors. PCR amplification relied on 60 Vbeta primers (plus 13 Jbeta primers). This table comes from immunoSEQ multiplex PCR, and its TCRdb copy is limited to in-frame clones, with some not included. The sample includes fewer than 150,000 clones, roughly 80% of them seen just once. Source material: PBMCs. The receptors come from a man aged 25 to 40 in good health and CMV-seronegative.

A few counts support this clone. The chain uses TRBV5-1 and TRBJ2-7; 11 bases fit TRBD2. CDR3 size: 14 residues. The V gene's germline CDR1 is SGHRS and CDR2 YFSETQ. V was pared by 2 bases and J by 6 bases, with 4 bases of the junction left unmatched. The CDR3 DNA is TGCGCCAGCAGCTTCACTAGCGGGAGCTCCGAGCAGTACTTC. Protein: CASSFTSGSSEQYF.

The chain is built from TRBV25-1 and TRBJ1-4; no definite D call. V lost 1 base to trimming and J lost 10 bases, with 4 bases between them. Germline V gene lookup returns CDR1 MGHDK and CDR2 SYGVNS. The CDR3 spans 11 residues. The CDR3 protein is CASSEFRKLFF. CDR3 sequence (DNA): TGTGCCAGCAGTGAATTCAGAAAACTGTTTTTT.

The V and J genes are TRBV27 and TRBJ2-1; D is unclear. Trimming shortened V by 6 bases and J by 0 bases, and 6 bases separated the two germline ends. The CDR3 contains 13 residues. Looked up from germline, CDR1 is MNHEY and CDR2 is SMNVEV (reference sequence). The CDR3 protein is CASRAGSYNEQFF. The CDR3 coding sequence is TGTGCCAGCAGGGCTGGCTCCTACAATGAGCAGTTCTTC.

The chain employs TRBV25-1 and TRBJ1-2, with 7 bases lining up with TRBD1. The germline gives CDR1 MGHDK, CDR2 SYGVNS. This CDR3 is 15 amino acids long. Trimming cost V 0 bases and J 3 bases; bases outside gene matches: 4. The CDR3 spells CASSEYSGTDYGYTF. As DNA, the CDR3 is TGTGCCAGCAGTGAATATAGTGGGACAGACTATGGCTACACCTTC.

As DNA, the CDR3 is TGTGCCTGGAGTCGCGGACAGGGGGGCTATGGCTACACCTTC. It translates to CAWSRGQGGYGYTF. The V call is TRBV30, the J call TRBJ1-2; 10 positions agree with TRBD1. Losses at the gene ends were 2 bases for V and 4 bases for J; bases not matched to a gene: 4. The CDR3 runs to 14 residues. From germline, CDR1 is GTSNPN and CDR2 SVGIG (reference sequence).